Listed here are 17 T cell receptor beta chains from one sample, sequenced in a study of blood T cell repertoires in COVID-19. Assay used: immunoSEQ multiplex PCR; TCRdb lists only in-frame clones, some missing. The data contain more than 400,000 clones, 70% to 90% of them seen just once; the ten biggest clones take up roughly 3.1%. The specimen was peripheral blood. The receptors originated from a human donor in a cohort sampled during active COVID-19.

The rearrangement links TRBV18 to TRBJ2-7; 7 bases align to TRBD1. Germline CDR1 and CDR2: KGHSH and LQKENI. J lost 2 bases, V lost 4 bases, and 2 bases had no gene match. CDR3 length equals 13 residues. CDR3 in amino acids: CASSQGQTYEQYF. In DNA form, the CDR3 reads TGTGCCAGCTCACAGGGACAGACCTACGAGCAGTACTTC.

V and J are TRBV27 and TRBJ2-3, with a tentative D call TRBD2 (6 bases). The germline V gene has CDR1 MNHEY and CDR2 SMNVEV (reference sequence). Deletions cut 6 bases from V and 1 base from J, with 17 bases between. CDR3 length: 16 amino acids. The CDR3, as DNA: TGTGCCAGCAGGAGGGTCGGGGGAGAAGGCACAGATACGCAGTATTTT. Its translation is CASRRVGGEGTDTQYF.

This clone was seen only a few times. The gene calls are TRBV3-1 (or the pseudogene TRBV3-2) and TRBJ2-3; 11 nucleotides agree with TRBD2. The V gene end was trimmed by 4 bases and the J gene end by 14 bases; junction bases not matched to a gene: 11. Per germline, CDR1 LGHDT and CDR2 YNNKEL (reference sequence). This CDR3 is 14 amino acids long. CDR3 sequence: CASSLEIAGGLRYF. The CDR3 bases are TGTGCCAGCAGCCTTGAGATAGCGGGAGGGCTTCGGTATTTT.

J is TRBJ2-7 and V is TRBV18; 11 nucleotides line up with TRBD1. CDR1 and CDR2 from the germline V gene are KGHSH and LQKENI. The CDR3 runs 14 residues. After removal of 3 bases from V and 7 bases from J, the junction contained 5 bases not matched to a gene. The CDR3 region is CASSPGQGAGEQYF. The DNA for the CDR3 is TGTGCCAGCTCACCCGGACAGGGGGCGGGGGAGCAGTACTTC.

V usage is TRBV15 and J usage is TRBJ1-1, with 7 nucleotides matching TRBD1. The CDR3 runs 16 residues. V lost 0 bases, J lost 1 base, and 5 bases stayed unmatched. Germline V gene data show CDR1 as LNHNV and CDR2 as YYDKDF (reference sequence). This chain's CDR3 is CATSRDRKGANTEAFF. The CDR3 DNA is TGTGCCACCAGCAGAGATCGGAAGGGGGCGAACACTGAAGCTTTCTTT.

In regard to this clone: Other DNA sequences in this specimen translate into the identical CDR3. The chain combines TRBV19 with TRBJ2-2; 9 bases map to TRBD2. Trimming removed 5 bases from V and 3 bases from J; junction bases left unmatched: 4. Germline values: CDR1 LNHDA, CDR2 SQIVND (reference sequence). The CDR3 is 15 amino acids. The CDR3 reads CASSRREGHTGELFF. CDR3 bases: TGTGCCAGTAGTCGGCGGGAGGGCCACACCGGGGAGCTGTTTTTT.

This chain connects TRBV28 to TRBJ2-7; 11 nucleotides agree with TRBD2. CDR3 length: 17 residues. The trim removed 3 bases at V and 4 bases at J, leaving 11 bases unmatched. Germline lookup yields CDR1 MDHEN and CDR2 SYDVKM. The CDR3 DNA reads as TGTGCCAGCAGTTTCCCGCCAACTAGCGGGAGAAAGTACGAGCAGTACTTC. Its protein product is CASSFPPTSGRKYEQYF.

The rearrangement links TRBV7-3 to TRBJ2-1; 8 bases match TRBD2. V was clipped by 2 bases and J by 0 bases; unmatched bases: 3. Germline V CDR1 and CDR2: SGHTA, FQGTGA. This CDR3 is 16 amino acids long. This CDR3 reads CASSLFGRASYNEQFF. The CDR3 nucleotides read TGTGCCAGCAGCTTATTCGGGAGGGCCTCCTACAATGAGCAGTTCTTC.

The chain carries TRBV6-5 and TRBJ2-5; 12 bases agree with TRBD1. The V and J ends lost 7 bases and 6 bases, in that order; junction bases with no gene match: 6. Germline V gene data show CDR1 as MNHEY and CDR2 as SVGAGI. The CDR3 covers 14 residues. The DNA of the CDR3 is TGTGCCAGCACCCGGGACAGGGGGCGAAAGACCCAGTACTTC. Its protein is CASTRDRGRKTQYF.

The chain couples TRBV28 to TRBJ1-2; D unclear. The CDR3 spans 14 residues. V shed 2 bases and J shed 5 bases, with 12 bases lying between them. Germline V gene lookup returns CDR1 MDHEN and CDR2 SYDVKM. The CDR3 nucleotides read TGTGCCAGCAGTTTACCTGGGAGTTCGTATGGCTACACCTTC. Amino acids: CASSLPGSSYGYTF.

The rearrangement joins TRBV6-2 or TRBV6-3 to TRBJ1-1; tentative D call: TRBD1 (6 bases). The CDR3 has 14 amino acids. Looked up from germline, CDR1 is MNHEY and CDR2 is SVGEGT. Deletions cut 2 bases from V and 3 bases from J, with 10 bases between. CDR3 in DNA: TGTGCCAGCAGTTACGCAGGGGCGGACACTGAAGCTTTCTTT. It is translated as CASSYAGADTEAFF.

This chain links TRBV28 with TRBJ1-1, with 10 bases that match TRBD1. Per germline, CDR1 MDHEN and CDR2 SYDVKM. V dropped 4 bases and J dropped 1; count of bases not matched to a gene: 18. The CDR3 runs 20 residues. CDR3 loop: CASSSGFGSRDRGENTEAFF. In nucleotides, the CDR3 is TGTGCCAGCAGTTCGGGATTTGGGTCCCGGGACAGGGGAGAGAACACTGAAGCTTTCTTT.

CDR3 sequence: CASSYNGGRKLDEQFF. DNA for the CDR3: TGTGCCAGCAGTTACAACGGCGGGCGAAAGTTGGATGAGCAGTTCTTC. The J gene is TRBJ2-1, the V gene TRBV6-2 or TRBV6-3; D is possibly TRBD2 (5 bases). Trimming cost V 2 bases and J 8 bases, with 19 bases left between them. Germline lookup yields CDR1 MNHEY and CDR2 SVGEGT. This CDR3 spans 16 amino acids.

The chain is built from TRBV7-9 and TRBJ2-7, with 8 nucleotides matching TRBD1. With V trimmed by 5 bases and J by 5 bases, 11 bases remained unmatched. Looked up from germline, CDR1 is SEHNR and CDR2 is FQNEAQ (reference sequence). The CDR3 length is 15 residues. Written as DNA, the CDR3 is TGTGCCAGCAGCGACAGGGGCGGGCTTGTACACGAGCAGTACTTC. Translating gives CASSDRGGLVHEQYF.

The chain links TRBV19 to TRBJ1-1; D not certain. The V gene lost 5 bases and the J gene lost 0 bases, with 7 bases spanning the gap. The CDR3 length is 13 residues. Per the germline V gene, CDR1 is LNHDA and CDR2 is SQIVND (reference sequence). Written as DNA, the CDR3 is TGTGCCAGTAGTCCACAGATGAACACTGAAGCTTTCTTT. Encoded protein: CASSPQMNTEAFF.

V is TRBV15 and J is TRBJ1-5; no reliable D call. Germline-derived CDR1 and CDR2 are LNHNV and YYDKDF (reference sequence). CDR3 size: 13 residues. Trimming took off 1 base at V and 3 bases at J, with 4 bases between the two ends. The CDR3 loop is CATSRGLNQPQHF. The CDR3 nucleotides are TGTGCCACCAGCAGAGGGCTCAATCAGCCCCAGCATTTT.

The chain employs TRBV5-6 and TRBJ2-5; tentative D call: TRBD2 (6 bases). This CDR3 has 15 amino acids. Deletions cut 3 bases from V and 5 bases from J, with 17 bases between. Looked up from germline, CDR1 is SGHDT and CDR2 is YYEEEE. The CDR3 DNA sequence: TGTGCCAGCAGCTCGCTCCGGAGGGCGCAGGAGACCCAGTACTTC. It translates to CASSSLRRAQETQYF.